This TCR beta chain stems from a study of T cells after yellow fever vaccination. This clonotype was found a few times. As yet, its antigen is unknown. General study results and limits: Weaker in magnitude, the secondary response showed a faster peak on day 5 versus 15. The CD4 and CD8 compartments had a small share of their clonotypes in common.

A 5'RACE template-switching step, the method used to make TCR cDNA, added a universal primer site and UMIs. TCRdb ran MiXCR on the 5' RACE reads and lists one entry per CDR3 protein. The data hold around 72,000 distinct CDR3 sequences, with approximately 7.3% observed a single time. Germline V CDR1 and CDR2: MNHNY, SVGAGI (reference sequence). Trimming pared 7 bases from V and 3 bases from J, leaving 5 bases between. CDR3 length equals 11 residues. This material consisted of CD8+ T cells sorted from PBMCs, taken more than 8 days after the first yellow fever vaccination. This clonotype originated in a man aged 18-30 years who received the YFV17D yellow fever vaccine. J is TRBJ2-3 and V is TRBV6-6; no firm D call. CDR3 sequence: CASTLTDTQYF. CDR3 nucleotide sequence: TGTGCCAGCACCTTGACAGATACGCAGTATTTT.